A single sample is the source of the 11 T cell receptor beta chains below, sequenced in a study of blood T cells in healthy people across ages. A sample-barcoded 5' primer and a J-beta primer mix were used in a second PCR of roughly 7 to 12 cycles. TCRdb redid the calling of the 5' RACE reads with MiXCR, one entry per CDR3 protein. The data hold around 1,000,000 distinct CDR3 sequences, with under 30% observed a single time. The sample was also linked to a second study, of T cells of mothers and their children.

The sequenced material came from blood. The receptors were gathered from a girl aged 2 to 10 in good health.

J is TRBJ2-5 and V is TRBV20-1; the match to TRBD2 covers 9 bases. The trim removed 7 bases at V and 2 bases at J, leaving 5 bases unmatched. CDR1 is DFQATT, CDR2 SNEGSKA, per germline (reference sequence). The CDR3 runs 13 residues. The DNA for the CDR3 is TGCAGTGGCTCGGGACTAGCACAAGAGACCCAGTACTTC. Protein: CSGSGLAQETQYF.

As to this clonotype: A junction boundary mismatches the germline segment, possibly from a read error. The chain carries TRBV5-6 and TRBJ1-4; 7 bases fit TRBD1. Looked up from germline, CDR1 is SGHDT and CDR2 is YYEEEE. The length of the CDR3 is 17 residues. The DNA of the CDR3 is TGTGCCGGCAGCTTGGCCGTAGGGGGCTTTACTAATGAAAAACTGTTTTTT. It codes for CAGSLAVGGFTNEKLFF.

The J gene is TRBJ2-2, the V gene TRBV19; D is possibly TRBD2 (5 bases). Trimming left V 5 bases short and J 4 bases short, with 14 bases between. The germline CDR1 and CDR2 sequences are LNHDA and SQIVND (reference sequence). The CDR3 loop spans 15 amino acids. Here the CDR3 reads CASSGSGLGTGELFF. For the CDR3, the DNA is TGTGCCAGTAGTGGGTCGGGGTTGGGCACCGGGGAGCTGTTTTTT. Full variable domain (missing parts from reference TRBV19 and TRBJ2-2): DGGITQSPKYLFRKEGQNVTLSCEQNLNHDAMYWYRQDPGQGLRLIYYSQIVNDFQKGDIAEGYSVSREKKESFPLTVTSAQKNPTAFYLCASSGSGLGTGELFFGEGSRLTVL.

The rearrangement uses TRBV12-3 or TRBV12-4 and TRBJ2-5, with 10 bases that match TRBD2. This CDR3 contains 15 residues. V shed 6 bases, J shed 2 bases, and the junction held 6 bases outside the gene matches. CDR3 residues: CASRDTAGGQETQYF. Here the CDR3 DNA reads TGTGCCAGCAGGGATACAGCGGGGGGGCAAGAGACCCAGTACTTC.

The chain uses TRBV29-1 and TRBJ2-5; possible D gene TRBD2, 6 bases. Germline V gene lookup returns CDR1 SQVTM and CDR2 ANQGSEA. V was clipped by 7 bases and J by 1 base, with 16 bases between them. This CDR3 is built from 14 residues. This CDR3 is CSGGEGTGQETQYF. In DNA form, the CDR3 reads TGCAGCGGGGGCGAGGGGACTGGCCAAGAGACCCAGTACTTC.

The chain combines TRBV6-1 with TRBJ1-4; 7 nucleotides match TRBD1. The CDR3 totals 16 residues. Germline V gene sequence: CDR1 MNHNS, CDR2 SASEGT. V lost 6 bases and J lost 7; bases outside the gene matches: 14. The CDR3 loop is CASSPTETGYSEKLFF. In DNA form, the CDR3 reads TGTGCCAGCAGCCCCACCGAGACAGGGTATAGTGAAAAACTGTTTTTT.

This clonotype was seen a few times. As DNA, the CDR3 is TGTGCCAGCTGTCCTAGCGGGAGGAATGAGCAGTTCTTC. This codes for CASCPSGRNEQFF. The V and J genes are TRBV2 and TRBJ2-1, with TRBD2 matching over 11 bases. CDR3 length equals 13 residues. Germline-derived CDR1 and CDR2 are SNHLY and FYNNEI. With 8 bases clipped from V and 7 bases from J, the junction kept 4 bases outside the gene matches.

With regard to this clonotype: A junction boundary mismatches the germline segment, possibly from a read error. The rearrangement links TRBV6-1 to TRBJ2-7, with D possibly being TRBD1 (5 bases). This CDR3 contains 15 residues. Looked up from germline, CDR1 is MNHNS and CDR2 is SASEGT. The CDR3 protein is CASREGQGRPYEQYF. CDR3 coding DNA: TGTGCCAGCAGAGAAGGGCAGGGAAGACCCTACGAGCAGTACTTC.

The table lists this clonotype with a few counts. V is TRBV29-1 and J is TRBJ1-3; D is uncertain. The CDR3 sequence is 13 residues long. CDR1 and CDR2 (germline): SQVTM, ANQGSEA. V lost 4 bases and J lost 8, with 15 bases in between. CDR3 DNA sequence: TGCAGCGTTGCCGGACTCCTCCGTGACACCATATATTTT. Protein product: CSVAGLLRDTIYF.

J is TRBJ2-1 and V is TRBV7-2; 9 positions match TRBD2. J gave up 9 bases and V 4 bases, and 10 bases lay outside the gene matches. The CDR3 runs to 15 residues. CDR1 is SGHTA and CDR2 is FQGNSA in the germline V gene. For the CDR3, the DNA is TGTGCCAGCAGCTACTATAGCGGGAGCGTAGTTGAGCAGTTCTTC. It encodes CASSYYSGSVVEQFF.

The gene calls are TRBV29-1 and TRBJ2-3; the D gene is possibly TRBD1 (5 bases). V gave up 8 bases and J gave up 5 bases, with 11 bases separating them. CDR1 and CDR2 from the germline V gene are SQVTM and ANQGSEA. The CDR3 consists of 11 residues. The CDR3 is CSSLRGDTQYF. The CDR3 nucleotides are TGCAGCTCCCTAAGGGGAGATACGCAGTATTTT.